Each of the 14 T cell receptor beta chains below was sequenced from the same sample in a study of shared clonotypes between healthy human individuals. Here immunoSEQ multiplex PCR was the method, and the copy in TCRdb shows in-frame clones only, minus some. The data contain about 2.4 million clones, approximately 94% of them singletons. The sequenced material came from naive CD4+ T cells from PBMCs. Specified subset: CD45RA+ positively selected. Receptor source: a man younger than 35 in good health. Some clones in this sample may be carry-over from other donors' samples.

The V call is TRBV19, the J call TRBJ1-2; D is undetermined. The CDR3 runs 14 residues. The V gene's germline CDR1 is LNHDA and CDR2 SQIVND (reference sequence). The ends were cut back, 4 bases at V and 5 bases at J, with 14 bases in the middle. CDR3 protein: CASSRSTVTYGYTF. CDR3 bases: TGTGCCAGTAGTAGGTCGACCGTCACTTATGGCTACACCTTC.

This chain joins TRBV18 and TRBJ2-1, with TRBD2 identical over 7 bases. This CDR3 comprises 16 residues. Germline V gives CDR1 KGHSH, CDR2 LQKENI. V lost 0 bases and J lost 4; bases outside the gene matches: 6. CDR3 DNA sequence: TGTGCCAGCTCACCACCGTCGACTAGCCTATACAATGAGCAGTTCTTC. Protein product: CASSPPSTSLYNEQFF.

The chain has TRBV7-9 and TRBJ2-7; D gene uncertain. V gave up 5 bases and J gave up 6 bases, with 20 bases separating them. The CDR3 sequence is 15 residues long. Germline assignment: CDR1 SEHNR and CDR2 FQNEAQ (reference sequence). The CDR3 nucleotides read TGTGCCAGCAGCAACCCAAACAGACTCGTGAGCGAGCAGTACTTC. It specifies CASSNPNRLVSEQYF.

This clone is a singleton in its sample. The V and J genes are TRBV27 and TRBJ2-7; tentative D call: TRBD1 (6 bases). The germline gives CDR1 MNHEY, CDR2 SMNVEV (reference sequence). The CDR3 totals 16 residues. V lost 6 bases and J 3 bases, leaving 21 bases between the germline ends. The CDR3 sequence is CASRTKPGQAVYEQYF. CDR3 coding DNA: TGTGCCAGCAGGACCAAACCGGGACAAGCGGTCTACGAGCAGTACTTC.

This chain joins TRBV28 and TRBJ1-2; the match to TRBD1 covers 7 bases. The ends lost 7 bases at V and 5 bases at J; junction bases unmatched: 4. The CDR3 runs 12 residues. Germline lookup yields CDR1 MDHEN and CDR2 SYDVKM. The CDR3 here is CASKGQSYGYTF. DNA of the CDR3: TGTGCCAGCAAGGGACAGTCTTATGGCTACACCTTC.

The genes are TRBV19 and TRBJ1-5; D is unclear. CDR1 is LNHDA and CDR2 is SQIVND in the germline V gene (reference sequence). Trimming took off 2 bases at V and 7 bases at J, with 12 bases between the two ends. The CDR3 contains 14 residues. The CDR3 nucleotides read TGTGCCAGTAGTATATTGGCGGGGTACCAGCCCCAGCATTTT. As protein: CASSILAGYQPQHF.

The CDR3 is CASSHRDSIYNQPQHF. Written as DNA, the CDR3 is TGTGCCAGCAGCCATCGGGACAGTATTTACAATCAGCCCCAGCATTTT. The gene calls are TRBV5-5 and TRBJ1-5, with 7 positions matching TRBD1. Germline-derived CDR1 and CDR2 are SGHKS and YYEKEE (reference sequence). V was pared by 4 bases and J by 3 bases, with 10 bases of the junction left unmatched. This CDR3 region has 16 residues.

This clone has only one observation. The chain is built from TRBV19 and TRBJ2-1; D is perhaps TRBD1 or TRBD2 (5 bases each). Trimming removed 4 bases at V and 5 bases at J, with 12 bases between. Germline CDR1 LNHDA, CDR2 SQIVND (reference sequence). The CDR3 covers 14 residues. The CDR3 DNA reads as TGTGCCAGTAGTAGAGCAGGGAGTCACAATGAGCAGTTCTTC. Its translation: CASSRAGSHNEQFF.

This clone has just a few counts. V and J are TRBV18 and TRBJ1-5; D remains unclear. CDR1 and CDR2 (germline): KGHSH, LQKENI. The CDR3 is made up of 13 amino acids. The V end was cut by 3 bases, the J end by 5 bases, with 8 bases between. CDR3: CASSPFFDQPQHF. The CDR3 DNA follows: TGTGCCAGCTCACCCTTTTTTGATCAGCCCCAGCATTTT. Full variable domain (remainder filled in from reference TRBV18 and TRBJ1-5): NAGVMQNPRHLVRRRGQEARLRCSPMKGHSHVYWYRQLPEEGLKFMVYLQKENIIDESGMPKERFSAEFPKEGPSILRIQQVVRGDSAAYFCASSPFFDQPQHFGDGTRLSIL.

The rearrangement joins TRBV19 to TRBJ2-1; 8 bases match TRBD2. The junction had 7 bases not matched to a gene; V was cut back by 3 bases and J by 12 bases. The CDR3 has 13 amino acids. Looked up from germline, CDR1 is LNHDA and CDR2 is SQIVND (reference sequence). The CDR3: CASSIEPGLGQFF. The CDR3 DNA reads as TGTGCCAGTAGTATCGAACCGGGACTAGGGCAGTTCTTC.

The chain has TRBV11-1 and TRBJ2-5; 10 positions agree with TRBD1. The CDR3 extends over 15 amino acids. The germline gives CDR1 SGHAT, CDR2 FQDESV (reference sequence). V was clipped by 5 bases and J by 4 bases; unmatched bases: 7. The CDR3 nucleotides are TGTGCCAGCAGCATGGGACAGGGGCCGGGAGAGACCCAGTACTTC. Its translation: CASSMGQGPGETQYF.

V is TRBV5-4 and J is TRBJ2-1, with 7 positions matching TRBD1. CDR1 SGHNT and CDR2 YYREEE come from the germline V gene (reference sequence). V trimming: 4 bases; J trimming: 5 bases; junction bases outside the gene matches: 9. The CDR3 extends over 15 amino acids. The DNA for the CDR3 is TGTGCCAGCAGCCAAACCGACAGGGAGAACAATGAGCAGTTCTTC. Encoded protein: CASSQTDRENNEQFF.

The CDR3 DNA follows: TGCAGCGTTGAAGATCTCGGGACAGTTTCGGCGAGAGGCTACACCTTC. Its protein product is CSVEDLGTVSARGYTF. The V call is TRBV29-1, the J call TRBJ1-2, with TRBD1 identical over 7 bases. Germline loops: CDR1 SQVTM, CDR2 ANQGSEA. The CDR3 extends over 16 amino acids. With 0 bases clipped from V and 8 bases from J, the junction kept 15 bases outside the gene matches.

The sample holds one count of this clone. This sequence joins TRBV11-3 and TRBJ2-5; tentatively, D is TRBD2 (5 bases). V was shortened by 3 bases and J by 9 bases, with 14 bases between the two germline ends. Germline V gene lookup returns CDR1 SGHNT and CDR2 YENEEA. CDR3 length equals 13 residues. This chain's CDR3 is CASSLDPEEAQYF. The CDR3 region has the DNA TGTGCCAGCAGCTTGGACCCCGAGGAGGCCCAGTACTTC. Based on the CDR3 plus reference TRBV11-3 and TRBJ2-5, the full variable domain is EAGVVQSPRYKIIEKKQPVAFWCNPISGHNTLYWYLQNLGQGPELLIRYENEEAVDDSQLPKDRFSAERLKGVDSTLKIQPAELGDSAVYLCASSLDPEEAQYFGPGTRLLVL.